The 29 T cell receptor beta chains given below trace back to one sample, sequenced in a study of neurological immune-mediated disorders. Each CDR3 protein is one row after TCRdb ran MiXCR on the 5' RACE reads. The repertoire holds about 59,000 distinct CDR3 sequences, more than 20% seen once, with about 5% in the top ten. The time point is: technical triplicate 2. Sequences were obtained from PBMCs. The receptors stem from a man aged 55 to 70 with HTLV-1-associated myelopathy (HAM/TSP).

This clonotype was seen ten or more times. This rearrangement joins TRBV20-1 to TRBJ2-1, with TRBD1 matching over 7 bases. The CDR3 spans 13 residues. With V trimmed by 0 bases and J by 6 bases, 2 bases remained unmatched. In germline, CDR1 is DFQATT, CDR2 SNEGSKA (reference sequence). The CDR3 nucleotides are TGCAGTGCTAGAGAGGGACAGACCAATGAGCAGTTCTTC. Translating it yields CSAREGQTNEQFF.

This clonotype showed up many times. The chain couples TRBV29-1 to TRBJ2-1; 8 bases match TRBD2. The germline V gene encodes CDR1 SQVTM and CDR2 ANQGSEA. The CDR3 extends over 14 amino acids. V lost 6 bases to trimming and J lost 8 bases; unmatched junction nucleotides: 12. DNA for the CDR3: TGCAGCGTATCGAGCGGGAGAGGGTGGGATGAGCAGTTCTTC. It is translated as CSVSSGRGWDEQFF.

This clonotype was counted ten times or more. The chain links TRBV6-5 to TRBJ1-2; the D is unclear. Germline V lookup: CDR1 MNHEY, CDR2 SVGAGI. V gave up 8 bases and J gave up 0 bases, with 7 bases separating them. This CDR3 comprises 12 residues. The CDR3 loop reads CASRGSNYGYTF. CDR3 DNA sequence: TGTGCCAGCCGAGGGTCTAACTATGGCTACACCTTC.

This clonotype was detected ten times or more. For the CDR3, the DNA is TGCAGCGTTGAAGCCCAGGGTGGTCCCTACAATGAGCAGTTCTTC. Translating it yields CSVEAQGGPYNEQFF. The V and J genes are TRBV29-1 and TRBJ2-1, with a possible D match to TRBD1 (5 bases). V was cut by 1 base and J by 2 bases, with 12 bases left in between. The CDR3 contains 15 residues. The germline gives CDR1 SQVTM, CDR2 ANQGSEA.

This clonotype has a count of ten or more. The chain couples TRBV20-1 to TRBJ2-1, with 8 nucleotides matching TRBD2. From germline, CDR1 is DFQATT and CDR2 SNEGSKA (reference sequence). The CDR3 is 16 amino acids. V shed 2 bases, J shed 4 bases, and the junction held 10 bases outside the gene matches. For the CDR3, the DNA is TGCAGTGCTAGACCCAGCGGGAGTGACCCATACAATGAGCAGTTCTTC. Translating it yields CSARPSGSDPYNEQFF.

CDR3 protein: CASSQDLTSGLYNEQFF. The CDR3 DNA reads as TGTGCCAGCAGCCAAGATCTAACTAGCGGCCTCTACAATGAGCAGTTCTTC. The gene calls are TRBV3-1 and TRBJ2-1; 8 bases align to TRBD2. The J segment lost 3 bases and the V segment lost 0 bases, leaving 7 bases of the junction unmatched. Germline V gene lookup returns CDR1 LGHDT and CDR2 YNNKEL (reference sequence). The CDR3 loop spans 17 amino acids.

The V call is TRBV11-2, the J call TRBJ2-7, with 7 bases matching TRBD1. Germline V gene sequence: CDR1 SGHAT, CDR2 FQNNGV. The CDR3 spans 14 residues. The trim removed 6 bases at V and 6 bases at J, leaving 11 bases unmatched. CDR3 region: CASRSDRISSEQYF. The CDR3 nucleotides read TGTGCCAGCAGATCGGACAGGATCAGCAGCGAGCAGTACTTC.

The rearrangement uses TRBV20-1 and TRBJ1-5; D is unresolved. V was cut by 5 bases and J by 7 bases, with 15 bases left in between. Germline V CDR1 and CDR2: DFQATT, SNEGSKA (reference sequence). The CDR3 is 13 residues long. The DNA for the CDR3 is TGCAGTGCTGAGGACTCTCTCGGCCAGCCCCAGCATTTT. Encoded protein: CSAEDSLGQPQHF.

J is TRBJ1-1 and V is TRBV12-3 or TRBV12-4; D possibly corresponds to TRBD1 (5 bases). The V gene lost 8 bases and the J gene lost 0 bases, with 13 bases spanning the gap. The length of the CDR3 is 14 residues. The CDR3 protein is CASVAGDMNTEAFF. The CDR3 region has the DNA TGTGCCAGCGTCGCGGGGGATATGAACACTGAAGCTTTCTTT.

This clonotype has at least ten counts. The chain employs TRBV27 and TRBJ2-1; a possible D gene is TRBD2 (7 bases). V lost 2 bases to trimming and J lost 2 bases, with 13 bases between them. The CDR3 is 16 residues long. Per the germline V gene, CDR1 is MNHEY and CDR2 is SMNVEV (reference sequence). The CDR3, as DNA: TGTGCCAGCAGTTTAGCCGGGGGGCCCGCCTACAATGAGCAGTTCTTC. Translating it yields CASSLAGGPAYNEQFF.

This chain links TRBV5-1 with TRBJ2-5, with D perhaps matching TRBD2 (6 bases). The germline V gene has CDR1 SGHRS and CDR2 YFSETQ. V dropped 2 bases and J dropped 2 bases, with 10 bases sitting between them. This CDR3 is 14 amino acids long. In nucleotides, the CDR3 is TGCGCCAGCAGCTTTTATGCGGGACAAGAGACCCAGTACTTC. This gives the protein CASSFYAGQETQYF.

This sequence joins TRBV6-6 and TRBJ2-7, with 9 positions matching TRBD1. V dropped 0 bases and J dropped 2; count of bases not matched to a gene: 2. Germline-derived CDR1 and CDR2 are MNHNY and SVGAGI (reference sequence). This CDR3 region has 15 residues. CDR3: CASSYSRTGAYEQYF. In DNA form, the CDR3 reads TGTGCCAGCAGTTACTCGCGGACAGGGGCCTACGAGCAGTACTTC.

V and J are TRBV12-5 and TRBJ1-6; D may be TRBD1 (5 bases). V was pared by 8 bases and J by 7 bases, with 12 bases between. Per germline, CDR1 LGHNT and CDR2 FRNRAP. This CDR3 comprises 13 residues. CDR3 in DNA: TGTGCTAGTAACCGGGACCTCAATTCACCCCTCCACTTT. Protein product: CASNRDLNSPLHF.

Many counts were recorded for this clonotype. The V gene is TRBV20-1, the J gene TRBJ2-7, with TRBD2 matching over 14 bases. The CDR3 is 17 amino acids. CDR1 DFQATT and CDR2 SNEGSKA come from the germline V gene (reference sequence). Trimming removed 6 bases from V and 3 bases from J; junction bases left unmatched: 13. The CDR3 here is CSALRLAGGRTHYEQYF. As DNA, the CDR3 is TGCAGTGCCCTTAGACTAGCGGGAGGGAGAACGCACTACGAGCAGTACTTC.

This chain joins TRBV7-3 and TRBJ2-3, with 8 bases fitting TRBD2. The CDR3 sequence is 14 residues long. CDR1 is SGHTA and CDR2 is FQGTGA in the germline V gene. Trimming took 8 bases from V and 0 from J; bases not matched to a gene: 4. CDR3 sequence (DNA): TGTGCCAGCGCGAGCGGGGGTAGCACAGATACGCAGTATTTT. This gives the protein CASASGGSTDTQYF.

The sample holds a few counts of this clonotype. The chain employs TRBV21-1 and TRBJ1-4; TRBD1 reflects the table's D call only, with no check against the DNA. TRBV21-1 is a known pseudogene. The CDR3 totals 22 residues. The CDR3 region has the DNA TGTGCCAGCAGCAAAGATTCCCTGGTGCCGACAGGGGAACAAACAACTAATGAAAAACTGTTTTTT. As protein: CASSKDSLVPTGEQTTNEKLFF.

This clonotype was detected many times. The chain employs TRBV5-1 and TRBJ2-1; a weak D match, TRBD2 (5 bases). The CDR3 runs to 18 residues. The V and J ends lost 4 bases and 0 bases respectively, with 20 bases between them. The germline gives CDR1 SGHRS, CDR2 YFSETQ. The CDR3 region is CASSVIPSSGSSYNEQFF. The DNA of the CDR3 is TGCGCCAGCAGCGTCATACCCTCTTCGGGGAGCTCCTACAATGAGCAGTTCTTC.

This clonotype was seen at least ten times. The J gene is TRBJ2-1, the V gene TRBV7-2; D not resolved. V was trimmed by 1 base and J by 7 bases, leaving 14 bases between them. Germline-derived CDR1 and CDR2 are SGHTA and FQGNSA. This CDR3 has 15 amino acids. This CDR3 reads CASSLGLPYFNEQFF. The CDR3 DNA follows: TGTGCCAGCAGCTTAGGTCTCCCCTACTTTAATGAGCAGTTCTTC.

This clonotype has ten or more counts. The J gene is TRBJ2-1, the V gene TRBV6-2 or TRBV6-3; a weak D match, TRBD2 (5 bases). The CDR3 runs 17 residues. V was cut by 4 bases and J by 1 base, with 17 bases left in between. Germline V CDR1 and CDR2: MNHEY, SVGEGT. CDR3 nucleotide sequence: TGTGCCAGCAGTTCTGGCGGGCATTCCCCATCCTACAATGAGCAGTTCTTC. As protein: CASSSGGHSPSYNEQFF.

This clonotype occurred many times. V and J are TRBV12-3 or TRBV12-4 and TRBJ2-7; TRBD1 matches at 7 bases. CDR3 length: 13 amino acids. The junction had 7 bases not matched to a gene; V was cut back by 5 bases and J by 6 bases. CDR3 protein: CASSPGTVREQYF. The DNA for the CDR3 is TGTGCCAGCAGTCCCGGGACAGTACGCGAGCAGTACTTC.

This clonotype was recorded a few times. The chain links TRBV6-2 or TRBV6-3 to TRBJ2-6; 10 nucleotides align to TRBD1. Looked up from germline, CDR1 is MNHEY and CDR2 is SVGEGT. The V segment lost 0 bases and the J segment 0 bases; nucleotides outside the gene matches: 2. CDR3 length: 18 residues. The CDR3 nucleotides are TGTGCCAGCAGTTACTCCGGGACAGGGGTCTCTGGGGCCAACGTCCTGACTTTC. As protein: CASSYSGTGVSGANVLTF.

This clonotype was seen many times. This CDR3 reads CASSLGFSTYEQYF. In nucleotides, the CDR3 is TGCGCCAGCAGCTTGGGATTTAGTACCTACGAGCAGTACTTC. V gene TRBV5-1 combines with J gene TRBJ2-7; D remains ambiguous. The length of the CDR3 is 14 residues. Trimming took 0 bases from V and 2 from J, leaving 9 bases between them. Germline V gives CDR1 SGHRS, CDR2 YFSETQ.

The rearrangement links TRBV6-1 to TRBJ2-1, with TRBD1 matching over 8 bases. Germline CDR1 MNHNS, CDR2 SASEGT. V shed 6 bases, J shed 10 bases, and the junction held 11 bases outside the gene matches. This CDR3 has 14 residues. CDR3 in DNA: TGTGCCAGCAGCGCCGAGGACAGGGCCAGCGAGCAGTTCTTC. It yields the protein CASSAEDRASEQFF.

This clonotype has a count of ten or more. CDR3 sequence reads: CASSERGTGVAKNIQYF. The CDR3 DNA is TGTGCCAGCAGTGAACGCGGGACAGGGGTGGCCAAAAACATTCAGTACTTC. The J gene is TRBJ2-4, the V gene TRBV6-1, with 10 bases identical to TRBD1. This CDR3 is built from 17 residues. Germline CDR1 reads MNHNS; CDR2 reads SASEGT. The trim removed 2 bases at V and 1 base at J, leaving 5 bases unmatched.

This clonotype was detected ten times or more. The junction shows a germline mismatch at one end, possibly a read error. The gene calls are TRBV5-1 and TRBJ2-1, with 9 bases matching TRBD2. Germline V gene sequence: CDR1 SGHRS, CDR2 YFSETQ. The CDR3 runs 15 residues. In DNA form, the CDR3 reads TGCGCCAGCAGCTGGGGGGCTAGCGGGATTAATGACCAGTTCTTC. It codes for CASSWGASGINDQFF. Supplemented by reference TRBV5-1 and TRBJ2-1, the full variable domain reads KAGVTQTPRYLIKTRGQQVTLSCSPISGHRSVSWYQQTPGQGLQFLFEYFSETQRNKGNFPGRFSGRQFSNSRSEMNVSTLELGDSALYLCASSWGASGINDQFFGPGTRLTVL.

Worth noting for this clonotype: Its ends do not fully match the called genes, so a read error is possible. V is TRBV7-3 and J is TRBJ2-1; D possibly corresponds to TRBD2 (6 bases). Germline V lookup: CDR1 SGHTA, CDR2 FQGTGA. CDR3 length: 12 amino acids. The CDR3, as DNA: TGTGCCAGCAGCTTAGGCGGGAATGAGCAGTCCTTC. This codes for CASSLGGNEQSF.

On this clonotype itself: The conserved phenylalanine or tryptophan normally closing the CDR3 is absent here, so this likely arose from a read error. The chain joins TRBV5-1 to TRBJ2-3; 7 nucleotides agree with TRBD1. The DNA end is a closer match to TRBJ1-5, so the J assignment may be wrong. Germline V lookup: CDR1 SGHRS, CDR2 YFSETQ. The CDR3 contains 14 residues. The CDR3 loop reads CASSPTSGTDTQHL. CDR3 DNA sequence: TGCGCCAGCAGCCCCACTAGCGGGACAGATACGCAGCATTTA.

This clonotype was counted many times. This chain connects TRBV7-9 to TRBJ1-6, with D hard to call. From germline, CDR1 is SEHNR and CDR2 FQNEAQ (reference sequence). This CDR3 region has 14 residues. Trimming took off 4 bases at V and 6 bases at J, with 10 bases between the two ends. The CDR3 here is CASSSTVGNSPLHF. In DNA, the CDR3 is TGTGCCAGCAGCTCGACCGTGGGTAATTCACCCCTCCACTTT.

This chain uses TRBV10-3 with TRBJ1-3, with D perhaps TRBD1 (6 bases). The CDR3 has 18 amino acids. CDR1 is ENHRY and CDR2 is SYGVKD in the germline V gene. V was pared by 8 bases and J by 5 bases, with 28 bases between. CDR3 region: CAIERPEGFRGWRNTIYF. The CDR3 DNA follows: TGTGCCATCGAGAGGCCTGAGGGGTTCAGGGGATGGAGAAACACCATATATTTT.